The clone carrying this T cell receptor beta chain was recorded only once. The antigen remains undetermined. Profiling relied on immunoSEQ multiplex PCR, and the TCRdb table lists in-frame clones only, not all of them. The table has millions of clones, over 85% seen once; the top ten hold more than 0.1%. The sample comes from a study of shared clonotypes between healthy human individuals. Study-wide results and caveats: The study found about 5% of naive CD4 clonotypes shared across four donors.

Germline lookup yields CDR1 SQVTM and CDR2 ANQGSEA. The CDR3 has 12 amino acids. V lost 6 bases, J lost 4 bases, and 9 bases lay in between. The sequencing sample was made of naive CD4+ T cells sorted from blood. Subset indicated: CD45RA+ positively selected. The TCR comes from a young man in good health. The V call is TRBV29-1, the J call TRBJ1-4; a possible D gene is TRBD1 (6 bases). Written as DNA, the CDR3 is TGCAGCGTCGGACAGTTTAATGAAAAACTGTTTTTT. Residues: CSVGQFNEKLFF.